This TCR beta chain was obtained from a study of cytomegalovirus exposure and HLA in healthy donors (dated by TCRdb to the late 2010s). Regarding the study in general: According to an earlier analysis of a few hundred of the donors, 200 million or so T cells yielded over 90 million unique TCR beta sequences and less than 300 Gb of sequence data. An early release covering roughly 640 HLA-typed donors comprised 300 to 350 gigabases of sequencing data and about 90 million unique TCR sequences. Of the 350 to 450 genotyped donors, over 65% fell in the genetic ancestry cluster associated with self-reported Caucasian donors. The study aimed to test whether signatures of past pathogen exposure could be identified by cataloging public T cell receptors. The study used immunosequencing to profile the T cell repertoires of several hundred subjects and linked those repertoires to cytomegalovirus serostatus. A separate validation cohort of approximately 130 different subjects was used in addition to the approximately 640-subject first cohort. The study combined high-throughput TCR immunosequencing, statistical association of individual TCRs with disease status, and machine learning to predict cytomegalovirus infection status. In a later analysis, previously published TCR beta repertoires from roughly 710 donors were re-analyzed and high-resolution HLA genotyping was added so that TCR occurrence patterns could be studied. In the later analysis, no new phenotypic data were used to find candidate immune exposures; instead, reliance was placed on TCR beta sequences and their occurrence across donors. To decide whether each TCR beta V gene segment behaved as functional or pseudogenic, an earlier analysis of approximately 620 of the donors relied on high-throughput TCR beta sequencing. Donor age, sex, ethnicity and CMV serostatus were compiled together with the repertoire data. In a later genetic analysis, genome-wide SNP genotypes for about 55% of the 666 donors were used, and that subset was treated as a discovery cohort. Every repertoire in the discovery cohort had been generated on one and the same sequencing platform. HLA typing covered class I and class II loci at four-digit resolution. Typing coverage varied by locus: roughly 629-640 donors for A, B, C, DRB1 and DQB1; roughly 560 for DQA1; some 610 for DPA1; approximately 450 for DPB1. Because of strong linkage in the cohort, four to six DR-DQ haplotypes were treated as single units for association and clustering. Among some 410 genotyped donors of the cohort, an average of approximately 230,000 unique TCR beta nucleotide sequences were sequenced per donor, roughly a sixth of them non-productive. Overall results and qualifications from the work: Because counts were too low, roughly 18 rarely observed V segments, including chromosome 9 orphons, were left out of the earlier analysis of some 600 of the donors. In a later analysis, several top co-occurrence clusters were reported to appear linked to parvovirus B19, influenza, CMV and Epstein-Barr virus. The sequencing pipeline was judged likely to have produced a cluster of highly shared sequence variants as a technical artifact. According to a later analysis, TCR association rates differed among HLA loci, with DRB1 alleles showing the most associated TCRs and HLA-C alleles showing the fewest. Assigning TCR associations to individual alleles was difficult when HLA alleles, especially DR and DQ, strongly co-occurred. Specific HLA alleles were associated with around 18,000 TCR beta sequences at a false discovery rate of 0.05 in a later analysis. While some public TCRs were present in many individuals, most TCR sequences turned up only very rarely across donors. In this cohort, only TCR beta chains were sequenced, and detectable features were limited by the absence of alpha or paired-chain data. A later analysis found that most CMV-associated TCR beta chains appeared HLA-restricted, with HLA associations seemingly driven largely by CMV exposure. Presence/absence analyses assumed roughly uniform sequencing depth across donors, an assumption that may not hold. In a later genetic analysis, a missense DCLRE1C variant was associated with V-gene and J-gene trimming of TCR beta chains, and the association was replicated in an independent cohort. In the study, roughly 160 TCR beta chains were listed as associated with cytomegalovirus. Because HLA typing was unavailable for some donors at each locus, only the typed subset was used in association tests. It was suggested by the authors that the approach could potentially be generalized to other disease states and immunological phenotypes. A further reported finding was that TCR beta sequences accurately predicted the HLA-A and HLA-B alleles for most subjects in the first cohort. The classifier was reported to diagnose cytomegalovirus status with high specificity and sensitivity in both the original cohort and the validation cohort. A later genetic analysis reported fewer N-insertions in productive TCRs among donors in an Asian-associated ancestry cluster than the approximately 670-donor mean. In a later analysis, HLA-associated TCR beta chains showed more clonal expansion and lower generation probabilities than non-associated chains that were equally common. Some IMGT-functional V segments, including TRBV6-2 and TRBV6-3, could not be distinguished by the 87-base-pair reads and were therefore excluded. In vitro tests confirmed that a few of the cytomegalovirus-associated TCR beta chains recognize cytomegalovirus antigens. Linkage disequilibrium might explain the correlated functional status among segregating V segments, but an unknown experimental factor could not be excluded. CMV serostatus was the only immune exposure information available for the cohort. In an earlier analysis of 587 of the donors, most TCR beta V segments appeared in productive rearrangements about 90% or about 30% of the time, broadly matching IMGT annotations.

At the junction V is shortened by 7 bases and J by 3 bases, with 12 bases in between. From the cysteine up to the phenylalanine, the CDR3 has a length of 13 residues. Only the CDR3 region is kept as DNA, spanning 39 bases read in frame from base 1. From a lookup of the germline V gene, CDR1 and CDR2 are SNHLY and FYNNEI. The cohort comprised some 700 healthy bone marrow donors. At the time of sampling, all cohort members were nominally healthy, though unrecorded immune exposures were likely present. The donor was CMV seropositive and was included in the group of 270 or so seropositive cohort members. Each donor provided a peripheral blood sample, and peripheral blood mononuclear cells were used for TCR beta sequencing. The Qiagen DNeasy Blood Extraction Kit was used to extract genomic DNA from the blood cell samples. The protocol used for the library was the immunoSEQ multiplex PCR assay. The multiplex PCR relied on a mix of 60 forward primers for TCR Vbeta segments and 13 reverse primers for TCR Jbeta segments. The CDR3 region of rearranged TCR beta genes was amplified from genomic DNA with a multiplex PCR assay. Amplified TCR beta libraries were sequenced as 87-base-pair reads on the Illumina HiSeq System. The authors' analysis ran thus. A later analysis counted about 80 million unique TCR beta chains across the 666 repertoires, and 10 million to 12 million of these chains were shared by at least two donors. Raw reads were error-corrected and collapsed into unique sequences with a nearest-neighbor algorithm that merged closely related sequences to remove PCR and sequencing errors. Alignment of CDR3 sequences to IMGT reference sequences was used to assign V, D and J gene segments. For a sequence to be retained, a match of at least six nucleotides was required to both a V gene segment and a J gene segment. A rearrangement was called productive if the CDR3 had no stop codons and remained in frame with V and J, and every other rearrangement was called non-productive. Following IMGT convention, CDR3 was defined as the stretch from the second conserved V-encoded cysteine up to the conserved J-encoded phenylalanine. The earlier analysis of some 600 of the donors excluded sequences that lacked an unambiguous match to a single V gene segment. In an earlier analysis of a few hundred of the donors, V segments were called functional above 56.7% productive rearrangements and were called segregating when the between-donor standard deviation exceeded 5%. A statistical classification framework was developed to diagnose cytomegalovirus status using the catalog of TCR beta chain sequences. In a later analysis, V and J genes were assigned by comparing TCR nucleotide sequences against IMGT/GENE-DB human TR gene sequences. A later analysis assigned CDR3 sequences and most-parsimonious VDJ recombination scenarios with the TCRdist pipeline. In a later analysis, each TCR beta chain was defined by its CDR3 amino acid sequence together with its V-gene family, and reads lacking a unique V-gene family were excluded. In a later analysis, around 600 highly shared, low-generation-probability nucleotide sequences were removed to address suspected cross-contamination and a sequencing artifact. In a later analysis, a clonal expansion index was calculated for each public chain from normalized within-repertoire ranks of inferred template counts. In a later analysis, generation probabilities were computed using a VDJ recombination model fitted to out-of-frame rearrangements, and the results were checked against IGoR. Hypergeometric tests were used in a later analysis to score TCR-TCR, TCR-HLA and TCR-CMV co-occurrence, with a repertoire-size bias correction applied to the TCR pairs. In a later analysis, false discovery rates were estimated by permuting HLA or CMV assignments 20 times. In a later analysis, co-occurring TCRs were grouped with DBSCAN, and TCRdist sequence similarity was added when clustering was performed within HLA-allele-positive subsets. Co-occurrence clustering excluded repertoires with fewer than 30,000 or more than 120,000 public chains, plus five with anomalous nucleotide sharing. Entries here come from immuneACCESS through TCRdb and include only in-frame sequences with V and J called. Some clones fail to appear in such tables; in the studies checked, an unresolved V gene covers under half of the shortfall, and the cause of the remainder is unknown. For V, J and clone size, that table is used; D and trimming come from the DNA. This sample holds just over 150,000 clones; 65% to 90% were observed only once. The ten top clones hold approximately 6.5% of the sample.

Only one count was recorded for this clone. Its target antigen remains unknown. Nothing much larger sits one base from this clone, and base qualities are not available. The V gene is TRBV2 and the J gene is TRBJ1-2, with the D gene uncertain. Sample: PBMCs. This sequence was found in a man aged 50 to 59 in good health and CMV-seropositive. The CDR3 has the sequence CASTRGIDYGYTF. The bases are TGTGCCAGCACCCGAGGGATTGACTATGGCTACACCTTC.